This TCR beta chain emerged from a study of memory CD4+ T cells and cytomegalovirus serostatus. The sort gate was single viable CD3+CD4+CD8-CD45RO+ cells for memory CD4+ T cells. Serostatus was set by detecting CMV pp150, pp28, p38, p52 IgG. CDR3 length equals 15 residues. The germline V gene has CDR1 LNHDA and CDR2 SQIVND (reference sequence). Trimming pared 5 bases from V and 4 bases from J, leaving 14 bases between. Study results and caveats: About 40% of the roughly 150 known CMV-associated TCRbeta sequences appeared in CD4+ memory. The CMV-associated TCR signature appears largely within the CD4+ memory repertoire.

In the original workflow: Out-of-frame sequences were removed, leaving 2,204,828 distinct TCRbeta sequences. The table came from immunoSEQ multiplex PCR; TCRdb's copy has only in-frame clones and leaves some out. That table supplies the V and J calls and clone size; D and trimming were determined from the DNA. This sample has about 60,000 clones, with roughly 85% found just once. A remark on this clone: Antigen: not known.

This TCR was sampled from an adult in good health and CMV-seronegative. Some clones in this sample may be carry-over from other donors' samples. The sample consisted of memory CD4+ T cells from blood. The chain links TRBV19 to TRBJ2-2; perhaps TRBD1 as D (6 bases). CDR3 coding DNA: TGTGCCAGTAGTGCACAGGGCGTCCTCACCGGGGAGCTGTTTTTT. Its protein product is CASSAQGVLTGELFF. Together with reference TRBV19 and TRBJ2-2, the CDR3 gives the full variable domain: DGGITQSPKYLFRKEGQNVTLSCEQNLNHDAMYWYRQDPGQGLRLIYYSQIVNDFQKGDIAEGYSVSREKKESFPLTVTSAQKNPTAFYLCASSAQGVLTGELFFGEGSRLTVL.